The clone carrying this T cell receptor (beta chain) was picked up one time. The antigen is unknown. This sample was taken from a study of persistence of HIV-infected CD4 T cells. Sequencing used immunoSEQ version 4 in survey mode. The assay was immunoSEQ multiplex PCR, and TCRdb's table has in-frame clones only and misses some. Of around 20,000 clones listed, 70% to 80% are singletons. Stimulation used 10 ug/mL lysate from CMV-infected fibroblasts. Sorting selected CD4+ T cells upregulating both CD40 ligand and CD69. Adults with HIV-1 started suppressive ART while chronically infected. The V and J ends lost 2 bases and 5 bases respectively, with 6 bases between them. The CDR3 is 13 residues long. Findings and caveats of the study: TCR oligoclonality correlated with proviral oligoclonality in the same sorted populations. Antigen-responding cells were enriched for degenerate expanded CDR3beta sequences.

The rearrangement links TRBV12-3 or TRBV12-4 to TRBJ2-2; D not resolved. This specimen consisted of CD4+ T cells sorted from PBMCs after approximately 19-hour stimulation, obtained from a patient who received antiretroviral therapy. The sequence derives from an adult man with HIV who was CMV-seropositive. CDR3 region: CASSLTSTGELFF. The CDR3 DNA sequence: TGTGCCAGCAGTTTAACTTCAACCGGGGAGCTGTTTTTT.